These T cell receptor beta chains were read from a single sample in a study of cytomegalovirus exposure and HLA in healthy donors. Libraries were prepared by immunoSEQ multiplex PCR; TCRdb keeps only in-frame clonotypes and omits some of them. The repertoire has about 79,000 clones, 80% to 95% of them found once; the top ten carry 3.6%. The sequencing sample was made of PBMCs. Receptors originate from a woman aged 25 to 39 in good health and CMV-seronegative. The CDR3 runs from the conserved cysteine through the conserved F or W. The D gene is left open where the match is weak. The listing skips clone size in some rows; elsewhere it reads once, few, many or a size class.

D: TRBD1; length: 15; V: TRBV7-9; size: -; J: TRBJ1-2; DNA: TGTGCCAGCAGCTTACCGGGACAGGGGAACTATGGCTACACCTTC; CDR3: CASSLPGQGNYGYTF
D: TRBD1; length: 14; V: TRBV6-4; size: -; J: TRBJ2-3; DNA: TGTGCCAGCCGGGACAGGGAGTACGCAGATACGCAGTATTTT; CDR3: CASRDREYADTQYF
D: -; length: 16; V: TRBV5-1; size: -; J: TRBJ1-3; DNA: TGCGCCAGCAGCCAGGGAGGACTCTTCTCTGGAAACACCATATATTTT; CDR3: CASSQGGLFSGNTIYF
D: TRBD1; length: 12; V: TRBV25-1; size: -; J: TRBJ1-2; DNA: TGTGCCAGCAGTCCCGGACAGGGAGGCTACACCTTC; CDR3: CASSPGQGGYTF
D: -; length: 13; V: TRBV30; size: -; J: TRBJ2-7; DNA: TGTGCCTGGAGCCAGGGGAGCTCCTACGAGCAGTACTTC; CDR3: CAWSQGSSYEQYF
D: -; length: 12; V: TRBV27; size: -; J: TRBJ2-1; DNA: TGTGCCAGCAGCCACAGGGATAGTGAGCAGTTCTTC; CDR3: CASSHRDSEQFF
D: TRBD2; length: 15; V: TRBV9; size: -; J: TRBJ2-1; DNA: TGTGCCAGCAGCCAGACTAGCGGGGGGTTCAATGAGCAGTTCTTC; CDR3: CASSQTSGGFNEQFF
D: -; length: 13; V: TRBV28; size: few; J: TRBJ1-2; DNA: TGTGCCAGCAGATCGACGGAGCCCTATGGCTACACCTTC; CDR3: CASRSTEPYGYTF
D: TRBD1; length: 16; V: TRBV4-2; size: few; J: TRBJ1-1; DNA: TGTGCCAGCAGCAGCCCACAGGGGAGAGAGAGCACTGAAGCTTTCTTT; CDR3: CASSSPQGRESTEAFF
D: -; length: 14; V: TRBV11-2; size: -; J: TRBJ2-2; DNA: TGTGCCAGCAGCATGGTCCACAGCTACCGGGAGCTGTTTTTT; CDR3: CASSMVHSYRELFF
D: -; length: 14; V: TRBV5-6; size: -; J: TRBJ1-1; DNA: TGTGCCAGCAGCTTCCCTCGGCAGGGAACTGAAGCTTTCTTT; CDR3: CASSFPRQGTEAFF
D: -; length: 15; V: TRBV4-3; size: -; J: TRBJ1-4; DNA: TGCGCCAGCAGCCACCTTCCGGCCCGCGGTGAAAAACTGTTTTTT; CDR3: CASSHLPARGEKLFF
D: TRBD2; length: 18; V: TRBV27; size: -; J: TRBJ2-3; DNA: TGTGCCAGCAGGGGGATGACCTTAGCGGGAGGGATCACAGATACGCAGTATTTT; CDR3: CASRGMTLAGGITDTQYF
D: TRBD2; length: 16; V: TRBV19; size: -; J: TRBJ2-3; DNA: TGTGCCAGTCGCTTGAGGCTAGCGGGAGGTACAGATACGCAGTATTTT; CDR3: CASRLRLAGGTDTQYF
D: TRBD1; length: 15; V: TRBV2; size: -; J: TRBJ2-2; DNA: TGTGCCAGCAGTGACCTACAGGGGGCAACCGGGGAGCTGTTTTTT; CDR3: CASSDLQGATGELFF
D: -; length: 17; V: TRBV7-9; size: -; J: TRBJ2-7; DNA: TGTGCCAGCAGCTTAGACGGACAGCTCAGGCCCTCCTACGAGCAGTACTTC; CDR3: CASSLDGQLRPSYEQYF
D: TRBD2; length: 17; V: TRBV5-1; size: -; J: TRBJ2-5; DNA: TGCGCCAGCAGCTGGGACCCAGCGGGGGGATACCAAGAGACCCAGTACTTC; CDR3: CASSWDPAGGYQETQYF
D: -; length: 16; V: TRBV7-3; size: -; J: TRBJ1-3; DNA: TGTGCCAGCAGCTTAACGGGAGGATTCCCTGGAAACACCATATATTTT; CDR3: CASSLTGGFPGNTIYF
D: TRBD1; length: 16; V: TRBV27; size: once; J: TRBJ2-7; DNA: TGTGCCAGCAGTTCCTACGGGACAGGATCTTCCTACGAGCAGTACTTC; CDR3: CASSSYGTGSSYEQYF
D: -; length: 14; V: TRBV6-1; size: -; J: TRBJ2-1; DNA: TGTGCCAGCCTCTCTAGCATGGGATACAATGAGCAGTTCTTC; CDR3: CASLSSMGYNEQFF
D: -; length: 17; V: TRBV4-3; size: -; J: TRBJ2-2; DNA: TGCGCCAGCAGCCCCGTATATCAGGGTAGCCGGACCGGGGAGCTGTTTTTT; CDR3: CASSPVYQGSRTGELFF
D: TRBD2; length: 17; V: TRBV7-7; size: -; J: TRBJ2-7; DNA: TGTGCTAGCAGCTCTGGGGTAGTGTGCGGGAGGGCGAACGAGCAGTACTTC; CDR3: CASSSGVVCGRANEQYF
D: TRBD1; length: 14; V: TRBV7-9; size: -; J: TRBJ1-2; DNA: TGTGCCAGCAGCTCGGGACAGGGGGCGTATGGCTACACCTTC; CDR3: CASSSGQGAYGYTF
D: TRBD1; length: 14; V: TRBV2; size: -; J: TRBJ1-2; DNA: TGTGCCAGCAGTTTCTTGACAGGGGGCAGTGGCTACACCTTC; CDR3: CASSFLTGGSGYTF
D: -; length: 13; V: TRBV30; size: -; J: TRBJ1-1; DNA: TGTGCCTGGAGTGTACGGGGAAACACTGAAGCTTTCTTT; CDR3: CAWSVRGNTEAFF
D: -; length: 14; V: TRBV4-1; size: -; J: TRBJ1-1; DNA: TGCGCCAGCAGCCAAGATCCAGTGAACACTGAAGCTTTCTTT; CDR3: CASSQDPVNTEAFF
D: TRBD2; length: 17; V: TRBV11-2; size: once; J: TRBJ2-7; DNA: TGTGCCAGCAGCTCCGCGTCCGGGGGGAGCGAGTCTTACGAGCAGTACTTC; CDR3: CASSSASGGSESYEQYF
D: -; length: 15; V: TRBV5-1; size: once; J: TRBJ1-1; DNA: TGCGCCAGCAGCTTGGAATCGGTCATGAACACTGAAGCTTTCTTT; CDR3: CASSLESVMNTEAFF
D: TRBD1; length: 13; V: TRBV29-1; size: -; J: TRBJ2-1; DNA: TGCAGCGTGAGGGGACAGGGCTACAATGAGCAGTTCTTC; CDR3: CSVRGQGYNEQFF
D: -; length: 15; V: TRBV28; size: -; J: TRBJ1-5; DNA: TGTGCCAGCAGTTCAGGACAACGTGGGCAGCAGCCCCAGCATTTT; CDR3: CASSSGQRGQQPQHF
D: TRBD2; length: 18; V: TRBV16; size: -; J: TRBJ2-3; DNA: TGTGCCAGCAGCCAATCGGGGCCTAGCGGGGGGCGCACAGATACGCAGTATTTT; CDR3: CASSQSGPSGGRTDTQYF
D: -; length: 13; V: TRBV27; size: -; J: TRBJ1-2; DNA: TGTGCCAGCAGACCGGGACATAACTATGGCTACACCTTC; CDR3: CASRPGHNYGYTF
D: TRBD2; length: 15; V: TRBV5-1; size: -; J: TRBJ2-7; DNA: TGCGCCAGCAGCTTGAGATCGGGGGGGGACCCCGAGCAGTACTTC; CDR3: CASSLRSGGDPEQYF
D: TRBD2; length: 15; V: TRBV5-4; size: -; J: TRBJ2-1; DNA: TGTGCCAGCAGCTATAGCGGGAGCTCCTACAATGAGCAGTTCTTC; CDR3: CASSYSGSSYNEQFF
D: -; length: 13; V: TRBV28; size: -; J: TRBJ2-7; DNA: TGTGCCAGCAGTTCCGGGGGTCCCTACGAGCAGTACTTC; CDR3: CASSSGGPYEQYF
D: TRBD2; length: 15; V: TRBV18; size: -; J: TRBJ2-1; DNA: TGTGCCAGCTCGCCCCTAGCGGGAGCGAGGAATGAGCAGTTCTTC; CDR3: CASSPLAGARNEQFF
D: -; length: 17; V: TRBV5-6; size: -; J: TRBJ1-6; DNA: TGTGCCAGCAGCCTACGAAATGGAGCCGGTTCTTCGACACCCCTCCACTTT; CDR3: CASSLRNGAGSSTPLHF